A selection of T cell receptor beta chains follows, all from one sample in a study of blood T cell repertoires in COVID-19. Only in-frame clones appear in the TCRdb table, and some are missing; sequencing was by immunoSEQ multiplex PCR. The sample has more than 75,000 clones; about 83% are singletons. The specimen sequenced was peripheral blood. The receptor set was obtained from a man aged 30 to 39 with acute or convalescent COVID-19. Each CDR3 is given with its conserved first and last residue. Each record gives: CDR3 protein, CDR3 DNA, D gene, V gene, clone size, J gene. D genes are given only for firm matches. Clone size appears in some rows only: once, few, many, or a class for an expanded clone.

CASSVKAAEVYNEQFF	TGTGCCAGCAGTGTTAAGGCGGCGGAGGTTTACAATGAGCAGTTCTTC	-	TRBV6-1	-	TRBJ2-1
CASSQPKQGAEAFF	TGTGCCAGCAGCCAACCAAAGCAGGGCGCTGAAGCTTTCTTT	-	TRBV3-1/TRBV3-2	-	TRBJ1-1
CASSLIATGAAKSNQPQHF	TGTGCCAGCAGCTTAATTGCTACAGGGGCGGCAAAGAGCAATCAGCCCCAGCATTTT	TRBD1	TRBV7-3	-	TRBJ1-5
CASSRGQGNQPQHF	TGCGCCAGCAGCCGTGGACAGGGGAATCAGCCCCAGCATTTT	TRBD1	TRBV4-3	-	TRBJ1-5
CASSENSGAGTGELFF	TGTGCCAGCTCAGAAAATAGCGGAGCTGGAACCGGGGAGCTGTTTTTT	-	TRBV18	-	TRBJ2-2
CASSIGTVYGYTF	TGTGCCAGTAGTATAGGTACAGTCTATGGCTACACCTTC	-	TRBV19	-	TRBJ1-2
CASSLGQNNYGYTF	TGCGCCAGCAGCCTTGGACAAAACAACTATGGCTACACCTTC	-	TRBV5-1	-	TRBJ1-2
CAISEPGDSGNTIYF	TGTGCCATCAGTGAGCCCGGGGATTCTGGAAACACCATATATTTT	-	TRBV10-3	-	TRBJ1-3
CASSLGSASSPLHF	TGTGCCAGCAGTTTAGGCTCAGCGAGTTCACCCCTCCACTTT	-	TRBV28	once	TRBJ1-6
CSVAQGSTEAFF	TGCAGCGTTGCACAGGGGAGCACTGAAGCTTTCTTT	TRBD1	TRBV29-1	-	TRBJ1-1
CASSLVGGGWTGSADTQYF	TGTGCCAGCAGCTTAGTCGGGGGTGGGTGGACCGGGAGCGCAGATACGCAGTATTTT	-	TRBV7-2	-	TRBJ2-3
CASSLPADAPRGPQHF	TGTGCCAGCAGCTTACCTGCTGATGCCCCCCGGGGGCCCCAGCATTTT	-	TRBV6-2/TRBV6-3	-	TRBJ1-5
CASLEHYGYTF	TGTGCCAGCCTCGAGCACTATGGCTACACCTTC	-	TRBV28	-	TRBJ1-2
CASSLGLAAHNEQFF	TGCGCCAGCAGCTTGGGACTAGCGGCTCACAATGAGCAGTTCTTC	TRBD2	TRBV5-1	-	TRBJ2-1
CASSDPSGIYEQYF	TGCGCCAGCAGCGATCCTAGCGGGATCTACGAGCAGTACTTC	TRBD2	TRBV5-1	once	TRBJ2-7
CSATSTDTQYF	TGCAGTGCTACTAGCACAGATACGCAGTATTTT	-	TRBV20-1	few	TRBJ2-3
CAGTGGREVGNSPLHF	TGTGCCGGGACAGGGGGCCGTGAAGTGGGGAATTCACCCCTCCACTTT	-	TRBV21-1	once	TRBJ1-6
CASTRTDRHEQYF	TGTGCCAGCACCCGAACCGACAGACACGAGCAGTACTTC	-	TRBV6-5	few	TRBJ2-7
CASSTGLAGYNEQFF	TGTGCCAGCAGTACGGGACTAGCGGGTTACAATGAGCAGTTCTTC	TRBD2	TRBV27	-	TRBJ2-1
CASSSADAENYNEQFF	TGTGCCAGCAGTTCAGCGGACGCAGAGAACTACAATGAGCAGTTCTTC	-	TRBV28	-	TRBJ2-1
CASSSQVSPLHF	TGTGCCAGCAGTTCACAGGTTTCCCCCCTCCACTTT	-	TRBV28	-	TRBJ1-6
CASSPSWLLNTEAFF	TGTGCCAGCAGTCCTAGCTGGTTACTGAACACTGAAGCTTTCTTT	-	TRBV27	-	TRBJ1-1
CASSQDRNSFYEQYF	TGCGCCAGCAGCCAAGACAGGAATTCATTCTACGAGCAGTACTTC	-	TRBV4-1	-	TRBJ2-7
CAWSVGVAQETQYF	TGTGCCTGGAGTGTAGGGGTAGCCCAAGAGACCCAGTACTTC	-	TRBV30	-	TRBJ2-5
CASSRGTAVGEQYF	TGTGCCAGCAGCCGAGGGACAGCGGTGGGCGAGCAGTACTTC	TRBD1	TRBV7-8	-	TRBJ2-7
CASSQEEFPFTGELFF	TGCGCCAGCAGCCAAGAGGAGTTTCCGTTCACCGGGGAGCTGTTTTTT	-	TRBV4-1	-	TRBJ2-2
CASSQAEGDYNEQFF	TGTGCCAGCAGCCAAGCCGAGGGAGATTACAATGAGCAGTTCTTC	-	TRBV4-2	-	TRBJ2-1
CASSSLAEVYEQYF	TGTGCCAGCTCATCCTTGGCGGAAGTCTACGAGCAGTACTTC	-	TRBV18	-	TRBJ2-7
CASSFGLGGLGNTIYF	TGTGCCAGCAGCTTTGGTTTGGGGGGATTAGGAAACACCATATATTTT	-	TRBV5-4	few	TRBJ1-3
CASSRRTGSELFF	TGTGCCAGCAGCCGCCGGACAGGGTCGGAGCTGTTTTTT	TRBD1	TRBV28	few	TRBJ2-2
CASSDAAYNEQFF	TGTGCCAGCAGTGATGCAGCCTACAATGAGCAGTTCTTC	-	TRBV25-1	once	TRBJ2-1
CASSPALGTYEQYF	TGTGCCAGCAGTCCGGCCCTAGGAACCTACGAGCAGTACTTC	-	TRBV27	-	TRBJ2-7
CASSEAGGLSYEQYF	TGTGCCAGCAGTGAAGCGGGAGGGCTCTCCTACGAGCAGTACTTC	TRBD2	TRBV6-1	-	TRBJ2-7
CASRRAGAKNIQYF	TGCGCCAGCCGAAGAGCCGGTGCCAAAAACATTCAGTACTTC	-	TRBV5-1	-	TRBJ2-4
CASSIARGAYEQYF	TGTGCCAGTAGTATCGCCAGGGGGGCCTACGAGCAGTACTTC	-	TRBV19	-	TRBJ2-7
CASSQEVVHETQYF	TGTGCCAGCAGCCAAGAGGTAGTTCACGAGACCCAGTACTTC	-	TRBV14	-	TRBJ2-5
CATAPPRGQGYGYTF	TGTGCCACCGCCCCTCCCCGGGGACAGGGGTATGGCTACACCTTC	TRBD1	TRBV19	-	TRBJ1-2
CASSEGAGLGYNEQFF	TGTGCCAGCAGTGAAGGGGCTGGGCTAGGGTACAATGAGCAGTTCTTC	-	TRBV6-4	-	TRBJ2-1
CASNSALGQGYYEQYF	TGTGCCAGCAACAGCGCCCTGGGACAGGGGTACTACGAGCAGTACTTC	TRBD1	TRBV28	-	TRBJ2-7
CAKIGRGPGGQPQHF	TGTGCCAAGATTGGCAGGGGGCCGGGGGGTCAGCCCCAGCATTTT	TRBD1	TRBV11-3	-	TRBJ1-5